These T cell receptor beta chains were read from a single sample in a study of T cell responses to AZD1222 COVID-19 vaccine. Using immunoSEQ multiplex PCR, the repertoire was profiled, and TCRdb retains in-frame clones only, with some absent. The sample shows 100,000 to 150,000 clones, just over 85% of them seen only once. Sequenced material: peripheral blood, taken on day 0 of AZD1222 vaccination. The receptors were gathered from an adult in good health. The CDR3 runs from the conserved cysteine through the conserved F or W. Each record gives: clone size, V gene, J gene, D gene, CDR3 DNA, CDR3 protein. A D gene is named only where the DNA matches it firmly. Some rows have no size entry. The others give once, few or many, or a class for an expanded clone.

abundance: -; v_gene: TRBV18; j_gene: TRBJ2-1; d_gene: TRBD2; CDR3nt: TGTGCCAGCTCACCAGAGGGTAGCGGGAGCTCCTACAATGAGCAGTTCTTC; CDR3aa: CASSPEGSGSSYNEQFF
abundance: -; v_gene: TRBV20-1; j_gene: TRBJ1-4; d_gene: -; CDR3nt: TGCAGTGCTAGTTTGCCGAGTAATGAAAAACTGTTTTTT; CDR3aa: CSASLPSNEKLFF
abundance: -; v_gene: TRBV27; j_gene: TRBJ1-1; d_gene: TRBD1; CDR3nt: TGTGCCAGCAGTTTCCGGACAGGGGCAGTGAACACTGAAGCTTTCTTT; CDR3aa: CASSFRTGAVNTEAFF
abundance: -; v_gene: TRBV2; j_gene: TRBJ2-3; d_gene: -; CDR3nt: TGTGCCAGCAGTGCTGGCCCGGTGGATACGCAGTATTTT; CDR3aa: CASSAGPVDTQYF
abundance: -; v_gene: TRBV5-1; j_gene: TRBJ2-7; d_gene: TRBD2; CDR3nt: TGCGCCAGCAGGCCGAACGGACTAGCGGGAACTTACGAGCAGTACTTC; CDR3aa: CASRPNGLAGTYEQYF
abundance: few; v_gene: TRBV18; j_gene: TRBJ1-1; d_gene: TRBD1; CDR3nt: TGTGCCAGCTCATCGGACAGGCAGAACACTGAAGCTTTCTTT; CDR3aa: CASSSDRQNTEAFF
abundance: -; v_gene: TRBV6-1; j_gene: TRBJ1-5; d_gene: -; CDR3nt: TGTGCCAGCAGTGAGGAGGGCAGTGGCAATCAGCCCCAGCATTTT; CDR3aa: CASSEEGSGNQPQHF
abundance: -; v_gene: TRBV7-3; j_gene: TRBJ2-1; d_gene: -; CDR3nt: TGTGCCAGCAGCTATGGTGGATATGGGAATGAGCAGTTCTTC; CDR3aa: CASSYGGYGNEQFF
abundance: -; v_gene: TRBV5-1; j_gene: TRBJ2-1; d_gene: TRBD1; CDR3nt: TGCGCCAGCACCCATTCCCCGGGACAGGGCTTGAGAACTCGCCGGTTCTTC; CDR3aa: CASTHSPGQGLRTRRFF
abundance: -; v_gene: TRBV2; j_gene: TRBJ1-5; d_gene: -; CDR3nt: TGTGCCAGCAGTGAAGAAACTTTCAATCAGCCCCAGCATTTT; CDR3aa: CASSEETFNQPQHF
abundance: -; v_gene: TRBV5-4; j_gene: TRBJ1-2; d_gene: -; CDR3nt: TGTGCCAGCAGCTTGGCTTCCGGGCTATTCTATGGCTACACCTTC; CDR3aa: CASSLASGLFYGYTF
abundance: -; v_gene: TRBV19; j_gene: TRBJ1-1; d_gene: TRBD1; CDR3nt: TGTGCCAGTAGCCGGGACAGGGACACTGAAGCTTTCTTT; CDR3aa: CASSRDRDTEAFF
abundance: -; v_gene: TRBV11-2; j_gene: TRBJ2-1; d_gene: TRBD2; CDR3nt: TGTGCCAGCAGCTCGCTGTTGACTAGCCCCGCGGAAAATGAGCAGTTCTTC; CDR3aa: CASSSLLTSPAENEQFF
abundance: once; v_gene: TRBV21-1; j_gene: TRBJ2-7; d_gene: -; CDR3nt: TGTGCCAGCAGCAAAGTCCGCCTAACCGGTCCCAACGAGCAGTACTTC; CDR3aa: CASSKVRLTGPNEQYF
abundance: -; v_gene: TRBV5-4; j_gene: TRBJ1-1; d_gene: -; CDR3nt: TGTGCCAGCAGCTCCGGACAGAACACTGAAGCTTTCTTT; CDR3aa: CASSSGQNTEAFF
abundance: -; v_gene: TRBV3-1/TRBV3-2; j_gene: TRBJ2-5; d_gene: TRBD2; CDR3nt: TGTGCCAGCAGCCATAGCGGGGGGGGTGGAGAGACCCAGTACTTC; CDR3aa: CASSHSGGGGETQYF
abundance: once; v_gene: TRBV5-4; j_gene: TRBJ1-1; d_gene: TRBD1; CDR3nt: TGTGCCAGCAGCGCGTCCGGGACAGGAATCGCTGAAGCTTTCTTT; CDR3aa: CASSASGTGIAEAFF
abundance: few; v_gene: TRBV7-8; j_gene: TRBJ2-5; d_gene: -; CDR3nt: TGTGCCAGCAGCTTAGTGGGACAAGAGACCCAGTACTTC; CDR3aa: CASSLVGQETQYF
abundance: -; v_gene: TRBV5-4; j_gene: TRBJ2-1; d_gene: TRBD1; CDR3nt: TGTGCCAGCAGCTTGGGGCAGGGGGCCCACAATGAGCAGTTCTTC; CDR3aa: CASSLGQGAHNEQFF
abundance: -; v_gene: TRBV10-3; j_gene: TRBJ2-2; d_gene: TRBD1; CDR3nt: TGTGCCATACAGGGGGCTATAAGCACCGGGGAGCTGTTTTTT; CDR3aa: CAIQGAISTGELFF
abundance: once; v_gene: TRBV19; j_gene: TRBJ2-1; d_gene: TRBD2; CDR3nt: TGTGCCAGTAGTCTCGGGACTATCAATGAGCAGTTCTTC; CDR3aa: CASSLGTINEQFF
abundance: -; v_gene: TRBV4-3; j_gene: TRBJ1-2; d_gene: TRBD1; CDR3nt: TGCGCCAGCAGCCAAGATTCCAGGGGGGAAGGCTACACCTTC; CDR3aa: CASSQDSRGEGYTF
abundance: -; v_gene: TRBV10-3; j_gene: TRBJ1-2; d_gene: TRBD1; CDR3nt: TGTGCCATCAGCGACAGGGGAAGGGGCCTATATAGCTACACCTTC; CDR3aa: CAISDRGRGLYSYTF
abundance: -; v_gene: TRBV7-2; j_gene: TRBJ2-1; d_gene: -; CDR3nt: TGTGCCAGCAGCCTTAGCGGAGATGAGTACAATGAGCAGTTCTTC; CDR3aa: CASSLSGDEYNEQFF
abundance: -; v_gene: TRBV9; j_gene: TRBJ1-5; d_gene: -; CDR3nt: TGTGCCAGCAGCCTCGGGGTCAATCAGCCCCAGCATTTT; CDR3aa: CASSLGVNQPQHF
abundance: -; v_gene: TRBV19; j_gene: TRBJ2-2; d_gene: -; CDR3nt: TGTGCCAGTAGTATGGACGTCCCCGGGGAGCTGTTTTTT; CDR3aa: CASSMDVPGELFF
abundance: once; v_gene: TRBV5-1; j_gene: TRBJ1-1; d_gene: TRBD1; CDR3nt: TGCGCCAGCAGCTTGTCGGGACAGGGGCTTGAAGCTTTCTTT; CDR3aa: CASSLSGQGLEAFF
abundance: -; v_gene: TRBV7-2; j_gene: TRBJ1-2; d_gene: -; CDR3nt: TGTGCCAGCAGCTTATCCCACTCGGCAGCTAACTATGGCTACACCTTC; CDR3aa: CASSLSHSAANYGYTF
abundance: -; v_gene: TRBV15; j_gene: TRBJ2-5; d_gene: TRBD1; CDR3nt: TGTGCCACCAGCAGACAGCATCAGGGACAGGAGACCCAGTACTTC; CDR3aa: CATSRQHQGQETQYF
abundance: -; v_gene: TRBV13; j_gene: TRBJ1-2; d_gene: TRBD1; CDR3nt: TGTGCCAGCAGCTCAACCCACCCGATCAGGGGGCGAAACTATGGCTACACCTTC; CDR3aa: CASSSTHPIRGRNYGYTF
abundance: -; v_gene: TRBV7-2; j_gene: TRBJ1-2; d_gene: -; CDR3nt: TGTGCCAGCAGCTTAGACATGGTGGGTGGCTACACCTTC; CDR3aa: CASSLDMVGGYTF